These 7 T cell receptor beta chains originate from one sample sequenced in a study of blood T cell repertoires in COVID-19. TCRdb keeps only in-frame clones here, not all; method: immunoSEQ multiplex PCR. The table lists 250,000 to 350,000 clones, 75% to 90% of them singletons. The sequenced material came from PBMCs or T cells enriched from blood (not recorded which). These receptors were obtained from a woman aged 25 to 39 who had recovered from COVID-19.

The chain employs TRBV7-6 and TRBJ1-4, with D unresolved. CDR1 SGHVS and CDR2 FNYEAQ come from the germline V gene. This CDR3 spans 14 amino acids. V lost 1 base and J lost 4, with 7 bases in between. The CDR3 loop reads CASSLGGFNEKLFF. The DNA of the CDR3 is TGTGCCAGCAGCTTAGGAGGGTTTAATGAAAAACTGTTTTTT.

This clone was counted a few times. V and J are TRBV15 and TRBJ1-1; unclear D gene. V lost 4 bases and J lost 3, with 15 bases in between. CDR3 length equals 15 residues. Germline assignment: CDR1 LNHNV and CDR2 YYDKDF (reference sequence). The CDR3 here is CATSKTTLGYTEAFF. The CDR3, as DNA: TGTGCCACCAGCAAAACTACTCTCGGGTACACTGAAGCTTTCTTT.

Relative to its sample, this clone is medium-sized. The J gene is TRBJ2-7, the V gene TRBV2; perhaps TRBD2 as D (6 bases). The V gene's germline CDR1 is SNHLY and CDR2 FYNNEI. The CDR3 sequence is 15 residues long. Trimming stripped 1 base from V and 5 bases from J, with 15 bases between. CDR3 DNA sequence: TGTGCCAGCAGTGAAGGAGTAGCTAGCGCGCACGAGCAGTACTTC. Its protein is CASSEGVASAHEQYF.

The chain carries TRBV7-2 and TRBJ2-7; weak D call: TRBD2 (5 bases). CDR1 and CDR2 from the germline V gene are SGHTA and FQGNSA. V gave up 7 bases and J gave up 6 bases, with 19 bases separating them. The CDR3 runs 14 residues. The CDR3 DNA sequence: TGTGCCAGCAATCTGTTGGGAGTTCTAGCCGAGCAGTACTTC. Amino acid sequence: CASNLLGVLAEQYF.

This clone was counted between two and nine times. The CDR3 here is CASSRGSRTGELFF. CDR3 sequence (DNA): TGCGCCAGCAGTCGCGGGAGCCGCACCGGGGAGCTGTTTTTT. The chain combines TRBV10-1 with TRBJ2-2; the match to TRBD2 covers 7 bases. Germline V gives CDR1 WNHNN, CDR2 SYGVQD (reference sequence). The V and J ends lost 5 bases and 4 bases, in that order; junction bases with no gene match: 4. The CDR3 sequence is 14 residues long.

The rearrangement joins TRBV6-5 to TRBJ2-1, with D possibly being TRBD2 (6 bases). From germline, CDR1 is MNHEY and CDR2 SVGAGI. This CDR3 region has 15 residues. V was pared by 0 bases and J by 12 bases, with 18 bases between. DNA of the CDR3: TGTGCCAGCAGTTACTCGCCAGGGCGGGACGGTGTGCAGTTCTTC. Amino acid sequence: CASSYSPGRDGVQFF.

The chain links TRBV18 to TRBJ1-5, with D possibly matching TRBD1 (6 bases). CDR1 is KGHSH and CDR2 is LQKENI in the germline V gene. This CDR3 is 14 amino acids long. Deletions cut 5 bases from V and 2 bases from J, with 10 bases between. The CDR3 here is CASSNREGNQPQHF. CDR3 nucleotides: TGTGCCAGCTCAAACAGGGAAGGCAATCAGCCCCAGCATTTT.